This T cell receptor (beta chain) was identified in a study of tumor-infiltrating lymphocytes in primary liver carcinoma. Germline V gene data show CDR1 as SQVTM and CDR2 as ANQGSEA. The CDR3 loop spans 13 amino acids. Trimming took 8 bases from V and 5 from J; bases not matched to a gene: 3. This clonotype was seen many times. Making TCR beta cDNA involved 400 to 600 ng total RNA and a constant-region primer. Modified slightly, ARM-PCR produced TCR beta libraries over three nested multiplex PCR rounds. Running 10 cycles apiece, the first two PCR rounds relied on TRBV1-TRBV30 forward primers together with a C-beta reverse primer. TCRdb passed the multiplex PCR reads through MiXCR, listing each CDR3 protein once. Found here are 150,000 to 200,000 distinct CDR3 sequences, almost 65% of them singletons; the top ten hold 7% to 8.5%. Blood RNA originated from unsorted whole blood, with germline DNA additionally extracted.

The sequenced sample consisted of peripheral blood. This chain connects TRBV29-1 to TRBJ2-1; 13 nucleotides line up with TRBD2. This sequence originates from a woman aged 60 to 75 with primary liver carcinoma and hepatitis B virus infection. The CDR3 nucleotides are TGCAGCACCGGACTAGCGGGAGACAATGAGCAGTTCTTC. This sequence encodes CSTGLAGDNEQFF.